The rows below give T cell receptor beta chains drawn from one sample of a study of T-cell reconstitution after alpha-beta-depleted transplantation in children. MiXCR was run by TCRdb on the PCR reads, yielding one entry per CDR3 protein. The sample includes approximately 980,000 distinct CDR3 sequences, about 30% of them seen just once. The sequences come from PBMCs, mostly from graft donor cells, collected 360 days after TCRalphabeta/CD19-depleted stem cell transplant. The receptor source for this set is a boy under two years old who had a stem cell transplant for SCID, so the T cells may come from the graft donor. Both conserved end residues are part of each CDR3. D genes are given only for firm matches. Expanded clones are given a class, and other clones once, few, many or no size at all.

CDR3	DNA	V	J	size	D
CASSFWLVKDTQYF	TGTGCCAGCAGCTTTTGGCTAGTCAAAGATACGCAGTATTTT	TRBV5-6	TRBJ2-3	-	-
CASSYETGSSPLHF	TGTGCCAGCAGTTACGAGACAGGGTCTTCACCCCTCCACTTT	TRBV6-5	TRBJ1-6	few	TRBD1
CASAREKNIQYF	TGTGCCAGCGCACGGGAAAAAAACATTCAGTACTTC	TRBV7-9	TRBJ2-4	few	-
CASSLTICTGPRGNTIYF	TGTGCCAGCAGCTTAACGATTTGTACAGGGCCGAGGGGAAACACCATATATTTT	TRBV7-3	TRBJ1-3	many	-
CASSQEFTSGGADTQYF	TGTGCCAGCAGCCAAGAATTTACTAGCGGGGGGGCAGATACGCAGTATTTT	TRBV4-2	TRBJ2-3	few	TRBD2
CASSLVRGGYEQYF	TGTGCCAGCAGCTTAGTAAGGGGAGGCTACGAGCAGTACTTC	TRBV7-6	TRBJ2-7	-	-
CASSHNPTDYTEAFF	TGCGCCAGCAGCCACAATCCGACGGATTACACTGAAGCTTTCTTT	TRBV4-3	TRBJ1-1	few	-
CASSHVVGTGVKQETQYF	TGCGCCAGCAGCCATGTAGTGGGGACAGGGGTCAAACAAGAGACCCAGTACTTC	TRBV4-1	TRBJ2-5	few	TRBD1
CSARVFRAEQYF	TGCAGTGCTAGAGTATTCAGGGCCGAGCAGTACTTC	TRBV20-1	TRBJ2-7	few	-
CASSPLTGKTEAFF	TGCGCCAGCAGCCCCCTTACAGGAAAAACTGAAGCTTTCTTT	TRBV5-1	TRBJ1-1	few	-
CASSVRLAGGETQYF	TGTGCCAGCAGCGTCCGACTAGCGGGCGGGGAGACCCAGTACTTC	TRBV7-2	TRBJ2-5	-	TRBD2
CASSPGLAGTRYQETQYF	TGTGCCAGCAGCCCCGGACTAGCGGGGACACGGTACCAAGAGACCCAGTACTTC	TRBV11-1	TRBJ2-5	-	TRBD2
CSARVNRGREAHLYGYTF	TGCAGTGCTAGAGTGAACAGGGGGCGAGAGGCCCACCTCTATGGCTACACCTTC	TRBV20-1	TRBJ1-2	-	TRBD1
CASSDTHRGLDEQFF	TGTGCCAGCAGTGACACTCACAGGGGGCTGGATGAGCAGTTCTTC	TRBV12-3/TRBV12-4	TRBJ2-1	once	TRBD1
CASGPGTGRIYNEQFF	TGTGCCAGCGGTCCCGGAACAGGGCGGATCTACAATGAGCAGTTCTTC	TRBV12-3/TRBV12-4	TRBJ2-1	-	-
CASSFALTGKSYEQYF	TGTGCCAGCAGTTTCGCCCTGACAGGGAAGTCCTACGAGCAGTACTTC	TRBV12-3/TRBV12-4	TRBJ2-7	-	TRBD1
CASSLLGLAVYEQYF	TGTGCCAGCAGCTTACTAGGGCTAGCGGTCTACGAGCAGTACTTC	TRBV7-2	TRBJ2-7	many	TRBD2
CASSLQSGTRPRTEAFF	TGTGCCAGCTCACTTCAGTCCGGGACACGGCCCCGCACTGAAGCTTTCTTT	TRBV18	TRBJ1-1	few	-
CSVDRTGNTEAFF	TGCAGCGTTGATAGGACGGGGAACACTGAAGCTTTCTTT	TRBV29-1	TRBJ1-1	-	-
CSASPAGGMGGEKLFF	TGCAGTGCTAGCCCCGCCGGGGGGATGGGAGGCGAAAAACTGTTTTTT	TRBV20-1	TRBJ1-4	-	-
CASSPDRANTDTQYF	TGCGCCAGCAGCCCCGACAGGGCGAACACAGATACGCAGTATTTT	TRBV5-1	TRBJ2-3	-	TRBD1
CASSFTGPSEQFF	TGCGCCAGCAGCTTTACCGGGCCCAGTGAGCAGTTCTTC	TRBV5-1	TRBJ2-1	-	-
CASRPKTGTQLANYGYTF	TGTGCCAGCAGGCCCAAGACAGGGACCCAACTCGCCAACTATGGCTACACCTTC	TRBV6-1	TRBJ1-2	-	TRBD1
CSADTDRGSYNEQFF	TGCAGTGCGGATACGGACAGGGGATCCTACAATGAGCAGTTCTTC	TRBV20-1	TRBJ2-1	-	TRBD1
CASSHVWWEQYF	TGCGCCAGCAGTCACGTATGGTGGGAGCAGTACTTC	TRBV5-1	TRBJ2-7	many	-
CSAPLGVTYEQYF	TGCAGTGCCCCCCTAGGAGTCACTTACGAGCAGTACTTC	TRBV20-1	TRBJ2-7	-	-
CASSPSTGTYEQYF	TGTGCCAGCAGCCCCTCAACTGGTACCTACGAGCAGTACTTC	TRBV7-2	TRBJ2-7	-	-
CASSQRDRGYTEAFF	TGCGCCAGCAGCCAGCGGGACAGGGGGTACACTGAAGCTTTCTTT	TRBV4-1	TRBJ1-1	-	TRBD1
CASKRLGSSTDTQYF	TGTGCCAGCAAGAGACTGGGGAGTAGCACAGATACGCAGTATTTT	TRBV27	TRBJ2-3	few	-
CASSPVRGGRGQETQYF	TGTGCCAGCAGCCCAGTCCGGGGGGGGAGGGGACAAGAGACCCAGTACTTC	TRBV3-1	TRBJ2-5	-	TRBD2
CAWSSRWVEETQYF	TGTGCCTGGAGTTCTCGATGGGTGGAAGAGACCCAGTACTTC	TRBV30	TRBJ2-5	-	-
CASSSGTSGTGELFF	TGTGCCAGCAGTTCCGGGACAAGTGGGACCGGGGAGCTGTTTTTT	TRBV27	TRBJ2-2	-	-
CASRPVQARYEQYF	TGTGCCAGCAGACCGGTGCAGGCGCGCTACGAGCAGTACTTC	TRBV2	TRBJ2-7	-	-
CASSQVGAGAYEQYF	TGTGCCAGCAGCCAAGTCGGGGCAGGGGCCTACGAGCAGTACTTC	TRBV3-1	TRBJ2-7	-	-
CSASWTSYEQYF	TGCAGTGCTAGTTGGACATCCTACGAGCAGTACTTC	TRBV20-1	TRBJ2-7	few	-
CAVSNPRRPGELFF	TGTGCCGTTTCAAACCCCCGGCGCCCCGGGGAGCTGTTTTTT	TRBV6-1	TRBJ2-2	-	-
CASSGGNPNTGELFF	TGTGCCTCCTCGGGCGGAAACCCGAACACCGGGGAGCTGTTTTTT	TRBV6-2/TRBV6-3	TRBJ2-2	-	-
CASSPTGWGTEAFF	TGTGCCAGCAGCCCCACAGGGTGGGGGACTGAAGCTTTCTTT	TRBV7-2	TRBJ1-1	few	-
CASCPGDRNHNEQFF	TGCGCCAGCTGTCCCGGGGACAGAAATCACAATGAGCAGTTCTTC	TRBV5-1	TRBJ2-1	-	TRBD1
CASRRAAGFGSKETQYF	TGCGCCAGCAGGAGGGCGGCAGGGTTCGGGTCCAAAGAGACCCAGTACTTC	TRBV10-2	TRBJ2-5	-	-
CASSVSAWGYTF	TGTGCCAGCAGCGTCAGCGCCTGGGGCTACACCTTC	TRBV9	TRBJ1-2	many	-